Below are 31 T cell receptor beta chains sequenced from a single sample in a study of cytomegalovirus exposure and HLA in healthy donors. The PCR ran on 60 Vbeta and 13 Jbeta primers. Generated by immunoSEQ multiplex PCR, the TCRdb table keeps only in-frame clones and is missing some. The table includes about 120,000 clones, 70% to 90% detected once. The sample taken for sequencing was PBMCs. These receptors all come from a man aged 35 to 55 in good health and CMV-seronegative.

This chain uses TRBV7-8 with TRBJ1-4, with TRBD1 matching over 9 bases. The CDR3 consists of 15 residues. The J segment lost 6 bases and the V segment lost 2 bases, leaving 4 bases of the junction unmatched. Germline values: CDR1 SGHVS, CDR2 FQNEAQ. CDR3: CASSLIRDRDEKLFF. The DNA of the CDR3 is TGTGCCAGCAGCTTAATAAGGGACAGGGATGAAAAACTGTTTTTT.

This clone was observed a few times. The chain carries TRBV5-1 and TRBJ2-1; 9 nucleotides line up with TRBD2. The CDR3 is 13 amino acids. CDR1 is SGHRS, CDR2 YFSETQ, per germline. V lost 8 bases and J lost 3; bases outside the gene matches: 3. CDR3 DNA: TGCGCCAGTACGACTAGCGGCTACAATGAGCAGTTCTTC. This codes for CASTTSGYNEQFF.

The chain couples TRBV7-3 to TRBJ2-1, with 11 bases aligning to TRBD2. V lost 2 bases and J lost 6; bases outside the gene matches: 3. The CDR3 is 15 amino acids. Germline CDR1 is SGHTA and CDR2 is FQGTGA. CDR3 loop: CASSLSGLAANEQFF. The CDR3, as DNA: TGTGCCAGCAGCTTATCGGGACTAGCGGCCAATGAGCAGTTCTTC.

This clone was counted a few times. The chain has TRBV28 and TRBJ1-3; D ambiguous. There are 16 residues in the CDR3. V lost 4 bases, J lost 0 bases, and 13 bases lay in between. Germline V gene data show CDR1 as MDHEN and CDR2 as SYDVKM. CDR3 coding DNA: TGTGCCAGCAGTTCCCCGCGGTCTGTCTCTGGAAACACCATATATTTT. It translates to CASSSPRSVSGNTIYF.

The table lists this clone with a few counts. The chain is built from TRBV28 and TRBJ1-5; D is possibly TRBD1 (5 bases). CDR1 is MDHEN, CDR2 SYDVKM, per germline. This CDR3 has 14 residues. Trimming shortened V by 10 bases and J by 4 bases, and 17 bases separated the two germline ends. DNA for the CDR3: TGTGCCACGGGAGGGGCAGGGTCAAATCAGCCCCAGCATTTT. This translates into CATGGAGSNQPQHF.

This chain links TRBV10-3 with TRBJ1-3; TRBD1 might be the D (6 bases). V was cut by 6 bases and J by 1 base, with 13 bases left in between. CDR3 length: 15 residues. Germline values: CDR1 ENHRY, CDR2 SYGVKD. CDR3 in amino acids: CAISTRDISGNTIYF. The CDR3 nucleotides read TGTGCCATCAGCACCCGGGACATATCTGGAAACACCATATATTTT.

The chain carries TRBV7-9 and TRBJ2-7; TRBD1 agrees at 7 bases. The germline CDR1 and CDR2 sequences are SEHNR and FQNEAQ (reference sequence). The trim removed 5 bases at V and 1 base at J, leaving 5 bases unmatched. CDR3 length: 14 residues. The CDR3 protein is CASSRTGESYEQYF. The DNA of the CDR3 is TGTGCCAGCAGCCGGACAGGCGAATCCTACGAGCAGTACTTC.

Worth noting for this clone: Other DNA variants within this sample encode the same CDR3. V gene TRBV5-1 combines with J gene TRBJ1-1; a weak D match, TRBD1 (6 bases). The CDR3 runs 13 residues. CDR1 is SGHRS, CDR2 YFSETQ, per germline. The germline V and J ends were trimmed by 3 bases and 1 base, with 7 bases remaining between them. CDR3 coding DNA: TGCGCCAGCAGCTCACAGGGGAACACTGAAGCTTTCTTT. Translation gives CASSSQGNTEAFF.

J is TRBJ2-1 and V is TRBV27; 7 bases are a match to TRBD1. The germline V gene has CDR1 MNHEY and CDR2 SMNVEV (reference sequence). The V and J ends lost 5 bases and 8 bases, in that order; junction bases with no gene match: 15. This CDR3 is 16 amino acids long. In DNA, the CDR3 is TGTGCCAGCAGTCTAAGAAGGACAGGTTTTTTAGATGAGCAGTTCTTC. The encoded protein is CASSLRRTGFLDEQFF.

On this clone itself: Germline and junction disagree at one end, which may indicate a read error. V gene TRBV20-1 combines with J gene TRBJ1-6; D is ambiguous. The CDR3 contains 11 residues. Germline V gene data show CDR1 as DFQATT and CDR2 as SNEGSKA (reference sequence). The CDR3 DNA reads as TGCAGTGCGAGAGGGCTGAGGACCCTCCACTTT. Translated, it gives CSARGLRTLHF.

The J gene is TRBJ2-1, the V gene TRBV28, with 9 bases identical to TRBD1. The CDR3 has 15 residues. Germline-derived CDR1 and CDR2 are MDHEN and SYDVKM. V gave up 4 bases and J gave up 7 bases; unmatched junction bases: 8. This CDR3 is CASSSQGAGGNEQFF. The CDR3 coding sequence is TGTGCCAGCAGTTCACAGGGGGCCGGGGGGAATGAGCAGTTCTTC.

The CDR3 spells CSARTGGSGNTIYF. The CDR3 DNA reads as TGCAGCGCTCGGACAGGGGGCAGTGGAAACACCATATATTTT. The rearrangement uses TRBV29-1 and TRBJ1-3, with TRBD1 matching over 11 bases. There are 14 residues in the CDR3. Germline loops: CDR1 SQVTM, CDR2 ANQGSEA. With 7 bases clipped from V and 3 bases from J, the junction kept 5 bases outside the gene matches.

The V call is TRBV6-6, the J call TRBJ1-2, with 8 bases matching TRBD1. The CDR3 spans 16 residues. The J segment lost 6 bases and the V segment lost 5 bases, leaving 14 bases of the junction unmatched. Per germline, CDR1 MNHNY and CDR2 SVGAGI (reference sequence). The CDR3 protein is CASSPGQGRMGHGYTF. As DNA, the CDR3 is TGTGCCAGCAGTCCCGGACAGGGTCGAATGGGGCATGGCTACACCTTC.

The genes are TRBV10-2 and TRBJ2-3; D may be TRBD2 (5 bases). This CDR3 contains 13 residues. Germline values: CDR1 WSHSY, CDR2 SAAADI. The V end was cut by 7 bases, the J end by 4 bases, with 12 bases between. The CDR3 loop is CASKTGRADTQYF. As DNA, the CDR3 is TGCGCCAGCAAAACGGGAAGGGCAGATACGCAGTATTTT.

The chain couples TRBV29-1 to TRBJ2-5; 10 bases match TRBD2. CDR3 length: 13 amino acids. The V gene end was trimmed by 4 bases and the J gene end by 5 bases; junction bases not matched to a gene: 4. The germline gives CDR1 SQVTM, CDR2 ANQGSEA. CDR3 residues: CSVVISGRETQYF. CDR3 DNA sequence: TGCAGCGTTGTGATTAGCGGGAGGGAGACCCAGTACTTC.

The gene calls are TRBV28 and TRBJ1-2; D remains ambiguous. This CDR3 comprises 13 residues. The germline V and J ends were trimmed by 9 bases and 4 bases, with 15 bases remaining between them. CDR1 and CDR2 (germline): MDHEN, SYDVKM. The CDR3: CASLTGSPYGYTF. In DNA form, the CDR3 reads TGTGCCAGTCTTACGGGGAGTCCCTATGGCTACACCTTC.

The genes are TRBV28 and TRBJ2-7; the match to TRBD2 covers 8 bases. CDR3 length: 15 residues. V was pared by 6 bases and J by 6 bases, with 13 bases of the junction left unmatched. Per the germline V gene, CDR1 is MDHEN and CDR2 is SYDVKM. Here the CDR3 reads CASSAAGGRWSEQYF. The CDR3 nucleotides read TGTGCCAGCAGCGCGGCGGGAGGTCGCTGGAGCGAGCAGTACTTC.

The genes are TRBV7-8 and TRBJ1-5; tentative D call: TRBD1 (5 bases). Germline assignment: CDR1 SGHVS and CDR2 FQNEAQ. Trimming removed 1 base at V and 7 bases at J, with 20 bases between. The CDR3 spans 17 residues. CDR3 in DNA: TGTGCCAGCAGCTTAGGGGGCGGGGTGTTAGTGGGGCAGCCCCAGCATTTT. Amino acids: CASSLGGGVLVGQPQHF. Based on the CDR3 plus reference TRBV7-8 and TRBJ1-5, the full variable domain is GAGVSQSPRYKVAKRGQDVALRCDPISGHVSLFWYQQALGQGPEFLTYFQNEAQLDKSGLPSDRFFAERPEGSVSTLKIQRTQQEDSAVYLCASSLGGGVLVGQPQHFGDGTRLSIL.

This clone was seen only a few times. The chain combines TRBV7-2 with TRBJ2-1, with TRBD2 identical over 10 bases. The V gene's germline CDR1 is SGHTA and CDR2 FQGNSA. This CDR3 is built from 14 residues. V dropped 5 bases and J dropped 7; count of bases not matched to a gene: 5. CDR3 sequence reads: CASSPGLAVNEQFF. CDR3 bases: TGTGCCAGCAGCCCCGGACTAGCGGTGAATGAGCAGTTCTTC.

V is TRBV5-1 and J is TRBJ1-2; TRBD1 matches 10 bases. The CDR3 has 15 amino acids. After removal of 0 bases from V and 8 bases from J, the junction contained 7 bases not matched to a gene. Germline CDR1 reads SGHRS; CDR2 reads YFSETQ. This chain's CDR3 is CASSLGQTGGWGYTF. CDR3 bases: TGCGCCAGCAGCTTGGGGCAGACAGGGGGCTGGGGCTACACCTTC.

This chain connects TRBV7-2 to TRBJ1-5; D is uncertain. Germline V CDR1 and CDR2: SGHTA, FQGNSA. The CDR3 runs to 15 residues. Trimming shortened V by 5 bases and J by 9 bases, and 20 bases separated the two germline ends. The CDR3 nucleotides read TGTGCCAGCAGCGAAAACGGGTCACCCGATTTGCCCCAGCATTTT. Translated, it gives CASSENGSPDLPQHF.

The V and J genes are TRBV5-1 and TRBJ1-6; D unclear. The CDR3 sequence is 14 residues long. Trimming took 1 base from V and 6 from J, leaving 8 bases between them. CDR1 is SGHRS, CDR2 YFSETQ, per germline. The CDR3 loop is CASSLTVVNSPLHF. Written as DNA, the CDR3 is TGCGCCAGCAGCTTGACAGTCGTTAATTCACCCCTCCACTTT.

This chain uses TRBV18 with TRBJ1-1; tentatively, D is TRBD1 (6 bases). Germline V gives CDR1 KGHSH, CDR2 LQKENI. The CDR3 length is 16 residues. V lost 4 bases to trimming and J lost 4 bases, with 19 bases between them. CDR3 DNA sequence: TGTGCCAGCTCACTCATGGGACACGGTTTCGGCACTGAAGCTTTCTTT. This sequence encodes CASSLMGHGFGTEAFF.

The DNA of the CDR3 is TGTGCCAGCAGGGACAGGGCGGACACTGAAGCTTTCTTT. Its translation is CASRDRADTEAFF. V usage is TRBV6-1 and J usage is TRBJ1-1; TRBD1 aligns across 8 bases. In germline, CDR1 is MNHNS, CDR2 SASEGT. V lost 6 bases to trimming and J lost 3 bases; unmatched junction nucleotides: 3. This CDR3 is 13 amino acids long.

The V call is TRBV28, the J call TRBJ1-5; TRBD1 matches at 8 bases. The CDR3 consists of 15 residues. The germline gives CDR1 MDHEN, CDR2 SYDVKM. Trimming cost V 5 bases and J 9 bases; bases outside gene matches: 12. The CDR3: CASSIGQGNFLPQHF. CDR3 DNA: TGTGCCAGCAGTATCGGACAGGGTAATTTTCTGCCCCAGCATTTT. Full variable domain (rest looked up from reference TRBV28 and TRBJ1-5): DVKVTQSSRYLVKRTGEKVFLECVQDMDHENMFWYRQDPGLGLRLIYFSYDVKMKEKGDIPEGYSVSREKKERFSLILESASTNQTSMYLCASSIGQGNFLPQHFGDGTRLSIL.

This clone has a handful of counts. This chain links TRBV18 with TRBJ1-1, with TRBD1 as a possible D gene (6 bases). The CDR3 is 14 amino acids. Germline CDR1 is KGHSH and CDR2 is LQKENI. V was clipped by 4 bases and J by 4 bases, with 13 bases between them. CDR3 sequence reads: CASSQERDITEAFF. The CDR3 nucleotides are TGTGCCAGCTCACAGGAGAGGGACATCACTGAAGCTTTCTTT. The entire variable domain, with the rest obtained from reference TRBV18 and TRBJ1-1, is as follows: NAGVMQNPRHLVRRRGQEARLRCSPMKGHSHVYWYRQLPEEGLKFMVYLQKENIIDESGMPKERFSAEFPKEGPSILRIQQVVRGDSAAYFCASSQERDITEAFFGQGTRLTVV.

The chain uses TRBV9 and TRBJ2-7, with 10 bases fitting TRBD1. The V gene end was trimmed by 3 bases and the J gene end by 5 bases; junction bases not matched to a gene: 14. CDR3 length equals 17 residues. Germline V lookup: CDR1 SGDLS, CDR2 YYNGEE. CDR3 nucleotides: TGTGCCAGCAGCGACAACCCCGCCGGGACAGGGGACCACGAGCAGTACTTC. The encoded protein is CASSDNPAGTGDHEQYF.

The rearrangement uses TRBV28 and TRBJ2-1, with 12 bases identical to TRBD2. In germline, CDR1 is MDHEN, CDR2 SYDVKM. The CDR3 extends over 13 amino acids. Trimming cost V 6 bases and J 9 bases; bases outside gene matches: 3. CDR3 sequence: CASRSSGRVEQFF. CDR3 DNA: TGTGCCAGCAGATCTAGCGGGAGGGTTGAGCAGTTCTTC.

V gene TRBV11-2 combines with J gene TRBJ1-4, with 9 bases that match TRBD1. CDR1 is SGHAT and CDR2 is FQNNGV in the germline V gene. The trim removed 3 bases at V and 4 bases at J, leaving 12 bases unmatched. The CDR3 has 18 amino acids. CDR3 residues: CASSLTGGSLGGNEKLFF. CDR3 bases: TGTGCCAGCAGCTTGACAGGGGGATCCCTTGGGGGTAATGAAAAACTGTTTTTT. Supplemented by reference TRBV11-2 and TRBJ1-4, the full variable domain reads EAGVAQSPRYKIIEKRQSVAFWCNPISGHATLYWYQQILGQGPKLLIQFQNNGVVDDSQLPKDRFSAERLKGVDSTLKIQPAKLEDSAVYLCASSLTGGSLGGNEKLFFGSGTQLSVL.

The chain uses TRBV25-1 and TRBJ1-1; 10 positions match TRBD1. In germline, CDR1 is MGHDK, CDR2 SYGVNS. J lost 1 base, V lost 11 bases, and 4 bases had no gene match. The CDR3 is 13 amino acids. The CDR3 reads CAARQGANTEAFF. The CDR3 nucleotides read TGTGCCGCTCGACAGGGGGCGAACACTGAAGCTTTCTTT.

This sequence joins TRBV6-5 and TRBJ2-3; 7 nucleotides line up with TRBD2. This CDR3 spans 13 amino acids. V lost 4 bases to trimming and J lost 10 bases; unmatched junction nucleotides: 8. Germline V CDR1 and CDR2: MNHEY, SVGAGI. The CDR3 DNA is TGTGCCAGCAGTTCCTTAGAGCGGGGCGCGCAGTATTTT. Protein: CASSSLERGAQYF.